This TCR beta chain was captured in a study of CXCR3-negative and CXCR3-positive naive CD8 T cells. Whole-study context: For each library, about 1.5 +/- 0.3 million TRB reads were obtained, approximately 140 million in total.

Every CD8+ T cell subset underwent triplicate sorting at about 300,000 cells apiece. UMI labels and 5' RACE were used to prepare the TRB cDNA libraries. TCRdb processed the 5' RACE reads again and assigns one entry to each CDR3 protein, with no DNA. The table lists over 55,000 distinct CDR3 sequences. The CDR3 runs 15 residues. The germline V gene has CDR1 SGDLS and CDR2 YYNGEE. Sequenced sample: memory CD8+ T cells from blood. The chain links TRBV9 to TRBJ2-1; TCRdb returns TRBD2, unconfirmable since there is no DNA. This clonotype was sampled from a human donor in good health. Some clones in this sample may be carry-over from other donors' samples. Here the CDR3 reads CASSRFAGGGNEQFF.